This TCR beta chain was recorded in a study of shared clonotypes between healthy human individuals. From germline, CDR1 is SGHDT and CDR2 YYEEEE. This CDR3 comprises 14 residues. With 0 bases removed from V and 0 bases from J, the gap between germline ends came to 5 bases. CD45RO-negative CD8 cells positively selected for CCR7 made up the naive population, which excluded terminally differentiated effector memory CD45RA+ cells. Overall study results and limits: Researchers found naive subsets generally carried larger estimated richness than memory subsets.

Assay: immunoSEQ multiplex PCR; the TCRdb copy retains only in-frame clones and omits some. Here the sample spans 560,000 or so clones, 90% to 97% being singletons. A remark on this clone: Its matching antigen is unknown. Other nucleotide sequences from this sample produce the same CDR3.

The sample comprised naive CD8+ T cells sorted from blood. The genes are TRBV5-6 and TRBJ2-3; D not resolved. The receptor was isolated from a woman in her 30s in good health. As DNA, the CDR3 is TGTGCCAGCAGCTTGGTCGGTAGCACAGATACGCAGTATTTT. Translating gives CASSLVGSTDTQYF.